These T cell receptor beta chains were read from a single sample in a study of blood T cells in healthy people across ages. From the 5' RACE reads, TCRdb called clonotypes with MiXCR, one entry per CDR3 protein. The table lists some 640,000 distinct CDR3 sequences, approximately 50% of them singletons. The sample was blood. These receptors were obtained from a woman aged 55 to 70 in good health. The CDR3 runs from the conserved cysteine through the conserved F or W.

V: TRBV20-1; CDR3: CSAPGTMNTEAFF
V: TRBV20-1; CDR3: CSASDRGQPQHF
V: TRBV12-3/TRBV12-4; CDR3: CASSLSGALDVQYF
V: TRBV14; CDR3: CASSLPGHYEQYF
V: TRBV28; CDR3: CASSLVAGGFIETQYF
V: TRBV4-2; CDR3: CASSQGDRGQETQYF
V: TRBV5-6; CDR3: CASSLRSEETQYF
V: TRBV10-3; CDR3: CAIRTGAREQYF
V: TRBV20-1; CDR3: CSAKSGTSYNEQFF
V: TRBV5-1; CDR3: CASSSTSRSYNEQFF
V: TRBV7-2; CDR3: CASSSSSGSPDTQYF
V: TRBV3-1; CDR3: CASSQFLGGALTGELFF
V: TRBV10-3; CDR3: CAISIRVLAEGDEQFF
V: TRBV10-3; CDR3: CAISESWTENTEAFF
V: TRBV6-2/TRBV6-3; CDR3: CASSYSRILAGQMSSYNEQFF
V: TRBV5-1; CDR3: CASSLVSQGGETQYF
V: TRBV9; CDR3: CASGRDEMSPLHF
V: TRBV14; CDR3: CASSQDRPTLTF
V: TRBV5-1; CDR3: CASSRLISSYNEQYF
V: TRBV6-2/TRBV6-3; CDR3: CASSYSTTAPNTEAFF
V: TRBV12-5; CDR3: CARTGTEVYGYTF
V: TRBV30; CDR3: CAWSRAAYNEQFF
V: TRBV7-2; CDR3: CASRPQRSSYNEQFF
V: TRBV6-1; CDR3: CASSTNRGSSEQYF
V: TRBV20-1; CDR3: CSASGGDRGEQYF
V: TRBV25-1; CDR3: CARGLAGGPHYEQYF
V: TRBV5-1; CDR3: CASSPGQGFTYEQYF
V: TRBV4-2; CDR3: CASSLGQGNDEQFF
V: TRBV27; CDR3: CASSSLGVTYNKQFF
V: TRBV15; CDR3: CATSRSGGEYNEQFF
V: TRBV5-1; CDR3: CASSGGTYQETQYF
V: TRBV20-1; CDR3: CSAIGGTGVGYTF
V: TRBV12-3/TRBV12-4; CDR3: CASSSQGVNEQFF
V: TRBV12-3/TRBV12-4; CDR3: CASSLRDGEAFF
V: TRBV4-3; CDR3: CASSPTRTRVLKQFF
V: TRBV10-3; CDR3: CAISRGGADTQYF
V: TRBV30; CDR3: CAWSLPLTAKYGYTF
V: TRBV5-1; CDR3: CASSLEATGGGKAFF
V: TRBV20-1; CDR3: CSALRLAGYNEQFF
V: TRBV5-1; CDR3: CASSWRTSGNVDEQYF
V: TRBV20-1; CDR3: CSASSPGRMALDTQYF
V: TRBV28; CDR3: CASSSTGKGSYEQYF
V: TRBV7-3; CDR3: CASSSAGVNRLNTGELFF
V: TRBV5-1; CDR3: CASSLIGFQETQYF
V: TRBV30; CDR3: CAWTTTGTGFGGGYTF
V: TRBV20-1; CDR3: CSAGKGRGSGYTF
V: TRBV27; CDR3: CASSLTSISTEAFF
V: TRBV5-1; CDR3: CASSLAGIQETQYF
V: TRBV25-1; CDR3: CATEGARSNEKLFF
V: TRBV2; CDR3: CASTPLTGFPNYGYTF
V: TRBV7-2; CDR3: CASSLQGRPDEQYF
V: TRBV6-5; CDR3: CASRPGQGLGEQYF
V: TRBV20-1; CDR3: CSATGGTSGYYNEQYF
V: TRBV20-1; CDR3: CSARDQRGLALHEQFF
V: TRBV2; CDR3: CTSRMTDTSTDTQYF
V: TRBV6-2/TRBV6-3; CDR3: CASSWDSLNTGELFF
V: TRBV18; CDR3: CASSPGVAGSRTRELFF
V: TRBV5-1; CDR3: CASSLMDGNTGELFF
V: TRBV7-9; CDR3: CASSSSLFGTDTQYF
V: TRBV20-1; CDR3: CSVLAGVNTGELFF